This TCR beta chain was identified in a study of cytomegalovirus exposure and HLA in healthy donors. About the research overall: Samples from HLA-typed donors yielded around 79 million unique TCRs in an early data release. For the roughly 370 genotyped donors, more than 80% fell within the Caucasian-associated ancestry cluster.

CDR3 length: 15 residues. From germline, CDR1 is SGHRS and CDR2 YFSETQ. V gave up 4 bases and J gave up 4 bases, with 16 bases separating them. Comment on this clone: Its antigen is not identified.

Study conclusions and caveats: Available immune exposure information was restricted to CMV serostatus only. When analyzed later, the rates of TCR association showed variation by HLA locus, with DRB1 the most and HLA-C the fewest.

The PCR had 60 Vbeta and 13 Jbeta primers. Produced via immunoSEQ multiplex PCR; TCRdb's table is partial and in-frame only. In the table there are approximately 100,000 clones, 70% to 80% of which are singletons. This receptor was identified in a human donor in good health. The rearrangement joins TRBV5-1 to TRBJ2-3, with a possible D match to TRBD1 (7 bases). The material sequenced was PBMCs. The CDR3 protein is CASSPRGGGPDTQYF. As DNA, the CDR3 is TGCGCCAGCAGCCCTCGAGGAGGGGGCCCAGATACGCAGTATTTT.